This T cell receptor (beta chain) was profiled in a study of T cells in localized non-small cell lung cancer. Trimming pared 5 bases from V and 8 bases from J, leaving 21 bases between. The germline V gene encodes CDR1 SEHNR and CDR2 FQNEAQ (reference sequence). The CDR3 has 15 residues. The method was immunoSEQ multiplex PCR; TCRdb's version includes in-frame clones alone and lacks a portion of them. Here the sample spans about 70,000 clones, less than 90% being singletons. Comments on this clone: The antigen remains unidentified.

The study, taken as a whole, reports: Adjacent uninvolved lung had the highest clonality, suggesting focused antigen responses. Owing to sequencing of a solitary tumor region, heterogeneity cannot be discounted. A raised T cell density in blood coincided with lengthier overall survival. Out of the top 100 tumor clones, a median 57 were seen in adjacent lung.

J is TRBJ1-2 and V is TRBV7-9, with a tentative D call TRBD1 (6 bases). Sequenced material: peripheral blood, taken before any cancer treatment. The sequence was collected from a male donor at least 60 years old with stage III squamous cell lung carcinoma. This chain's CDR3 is CASSLLWTAAWGYTF. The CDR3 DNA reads TGTGCCAGCAGCCTCCTCTGGACAGCCGCGTGGGGCTACACCTTC.